A single sample gave rise to the 17 T cell receptor beta chains below, sequenced in a study of blood T cell repertoires in COVID-19. Sequencing was performed with immunoSEQ multiplex PCR; in TCRdb, only in-frame clones are kept and a portion is missing. The table includes over 350,000 clones, around nine tenths detected once. Sequenced sample: PBMCs or T cells enriched from blood (not recorded which). These receptors were obtained from a woman in her forties or fifties who had recovered from COVID-19.

The chain joins TRBV5-1 to TRBJ2-2; 8 bases fit TRBD1. The CDR3 has 18 residues. After removal of 0 bases from V and 5 bases from J, the junction contained 12 bases not matched to a gene. The germline gives CDR1 SGHRS, CDR2 YFSETQ. The CDR3 DNA sequence: TGCGCCAGCAGCTTGGACAGGGGGGATCTCCGAGGGACCGGGGAGCTGTTTTTT. Translated: CASSLDRGDLRGTGELFF.

The chain employs TRBV7-9 and TRBJ2-5; 8 bases fit TRBD2. V trimming: 1 base; J trimming: 4 bases; junction bases outside the gene matches: 8. The germline gives CDR1 SEHNR, CDR2 FQNEAQ (reference sequence). The CDR3 spans 16 residues. CDR3 DNA: TGTGCCAGCAGCTTAGTCGGTCCGGGGGGGCGAGAGACCCAGTACTTC. Protein sequence: CASSLVGPGGRETQYF.

The V gene is TRBV5-1, the J gene TRBJ2-1, with a possible D match to TRBD2 (6 bases). Trimming took off 2 bases at V and 7 bases at J, with 22 bases between the two ends. Germline CDR1 and CDR2: SGHRS and YFSETQ. The CDR3 is 17 amino acids. The CDR3 sequence: CASSFRGPGERGNEQFF. DNA of the CDR3: TGCGCCAGCAGCTTCCGGGGCCCGGGGGAGAGAGGTAATGAGCAGTTCTTC.

This clone was picked up one time. This chain links TRBV3-1 (or the pseudogene TRBV3-2) with TRBJ2-5, with 9 bases lining up with TRBD2. After removal of 5 bases from V and 1 base from J, the junction contained 5 bases not matched to a gene. CDR3 size: 15 residues. Germline CDR1 and CDR2: LGHDT and YNNKEL (reference sequence). For the CDR3, the DNA is TGTGCCAGCAGCACAATGACTAGCGGCCAAGAGACCCAGTACTTC. As protein: CASSTMTSGQETQYF.

The genes are TRBV10-3 and TRBJ1-2, with 9 positions matching TRBD1. Germline trimming cut 3 bases from V and 4 bases from J; bases unmatched to any gene: 3. Per germline, CDR1 ENHRY and CDR2 SYGVKD. The CDR3 runs to 14 residues. CDR3 protein: CAISDRDRAYGYTF. The DNA for the CDR3 is TGTGCCATCAGTGACCGGGACAGGGCCTATGGCTACACCTTC.

The CDR3 DNA is TGTGCCTGGAGCGAACTAAACAGGGGTAAAGCTTTCTTT. This encodes CAWSELNRGKAFF. V usage is TRBV30 and J usage is TRBJ1-1; TRBD1 matches 7 bases. CDR1 is GTSNPN, CDR2 SVGIG, per germline (reference sequence). The CDR3 is made up of 13 amino acids. V lost 3 bases and J lost 9; bases outside the gene matches: 10.

V is TRBV5-1 and J is TRBJ2-1; 11 nucleotides agree with TRBD2. V gave up 4 bases and J gave up 11 bases; unmatched junction bases: 8. Germline V gives CDR1 SGHRS, CDR2 YFSETQ. This CDR3 has 14 amino acids. This CDR3 is CASSPTSGEFQQFF. The CDR3 DNA sequence: TGCGCCAGCAGCCCGACTAGCGGGGAGTTCCAGCAGTTCTTC. The whole variable domain, filled in from reference TRBV5-1 and TRBJ2-1, reads KAGVTQTPRYLIKTRGQQVTLSCSPISGHRSVSWYQQTPGQGLQFLFEYFSETQRNKGNFPGRFSGRQFSNSRSEMNVSTLELGDSALYLCASSPTSGEFQQFFGPGTRLTVL.

The J gene is TRBJ1-4, the V gene TRBV11-2; perhaps TRBD1 as D (6 bases). This CDR3 comprises 18 residues. From germline, CDR1 is SGHAT and CDR2 FQNNGV. V was shortened by 1 base and J by 3 bases, with 18 bases between the two germline ends. CDR3 sequence (DNA): TGTGCCAGCAGCTTAGTTCGCTACAGGGTGGAGTCTAATGAAAAACTGTTTTTT. This gives the protein CASSLVRYRVESNEKLFF.

This clone was counted between two and nine times. The chain combines TRBV19 with TRBJ1-1, with D maybe TRBD1 (6 bases). This CDR3 comprises 15 residues. CDR1 is LNHDA and CDR2 is SQIVND in the germline V gene (reference sequence). V was pared by 0 bases and J by 1 base, with 9 bases between. The CDR3 sequence: CASSIETGTNTEAFF. In DNA, the CDR3 is TGTGCCAGTAGTATAGAGACAGGAACGAACACTGAAGCTTTCTTT.

The chain is built from TRBV2 and TRBJ2-1, with D perhaps TRBD1 (6 bases). The ends were cut back, 1 base at V and 4 bases at J, with 11 bases in the middle. The CDR3 loop spans 15 amino acids. Germline lookup yields CDR1 SNHLY and CDR2 FYNNEI. The CDR3 coding sequence is TGTGCCAGCAGTGAAGAAGGGGACAATTACAATGAGCAGTTCTTC. Translated, it gives CASSEEGDNYNEQFF.

V and J are TRBV19 and TRBJ2-6; D is unclear. V was cut by 4 bases and J by 9 bases, with 13 bases left in between. This CDR3 spans 14 amino acids. Germline values: CDR1 LNHDA, CDR2 SQIVND (reference sequence). The CDR3 nucleotides are TGTGCCAGTAGTAACACCGTGCTCTTCAACGTCCTGACTTTC. Its protein is CASSNTVLFNVLTF.

Concerning this clone itself: The same CDR3 can be traced to other DNA sequences in this sample. J is TRBJ1-1 and V is TRBV2; D is unclear. Trimming left V 3 bases short and J 1 base short, with 6 bases between. Germline lookup yields CDR1 SNHLY and CDR2 FYNNEI. The CDR3 length is 13 residues. CDR3 sequence: CASSERRNTEAFF. The CDR3 region has the DNA TGTGCCAGCAGTGAGCGTAGGAACACTGAAGCTTTCTTT.

V gene TRBV4-1 combines with J gene TRBJ2-1; 12 bases fit TRBD2. This CDR3 comprises 16 residues. The ends lost 5 bases at V and 6 bases at J; junction bases unmatched: 8. CDR1 is MGHRA and CDR2 is YSYEKL in the germline V gene. The chain's CDR3 is CASSGASGGAINEQFF. Here the CDR3 DNA reads TGCGCCAGCAGCGGGGCTAGCGGGGGGGCCATCAATGAGCAGTTCTTC.

The V gene is TRBV7-2, the J gene TRBJ2-1; 13 bases align to TRBD2. The CDR3 sequence is 19 residues long. After removal of 2 bases from V and 0 bases from J, the junction contained 7 bases not matched to a gene. Germline V gene data show CDR1 as SGHTA and CDR2 as FQGNSA. CDR3 coding DNA: TGTGCCAGCAGCTTAAGACTAGCGGGGGGCGCACCCTCCTACAATGAGCAGTTCTTC. The encoded protein is CASSLRLAGGAPSYNEQFF.

CDR3 in amino acids: CASSQGGNTQYF. CDR3 nucleotide sequence: TGTGCCAGCAGCCAAGGGGGCAATACGCAGTATTTT. The chain recombines TRBV3-1 (or the pseudogene TRBV3-2) with TRBJ2-3, with D possibly TRBD1 on 5 matching bases. The CDR3 covers 12 residues. Germline V gene sequence: CDR1 LGHDT, CDR2 YNNKEL (reference sequence). Trimming left V 1 base short and J 7 bases short, with 6 bases between.

This chain connects TRBV7-2 to TRBJ1-5; TRBD1 matches at 7 bases. The CDR3 length is 13 residues. Germline CDR1 SGHTA, CDR2 FQGNSA. The V and J ends lost 5 bases and 8 bases, in that order; junction bases with no gene match: 6. This CDR3 reads CASSQNQGEPQHF. The CDR3 region has the DNA TGTGCCAGCAGCCAAAATCAGGGGGAGCCCCAGCATTTT. Looking up the rest from reference TRBV7-2 and TRBJ1-5 gives the full variable domain: GAGVSQSPSNKVTEKGKDVELRCDPISGHTALYWYRQSLGQGLEFLIYFQGNSAPDKSGLPSDRFSAERTGGSVSTLTIQRTQQEDSAVYLCASSQNQGEPQHFGDGTRLSIL.

As for this clone: Additional DNA sequences in this sample encode the identical CDR3. The chain employs TRBV2 and TRBJ2-5; 7 bases agree with TRBD2. V was pared by 4 bases and J by 5 bases, with 4 bases of the junction left unmatched. The germline gives CDR1 SNHLY, CDR2 FYNNEI. This CDR3 comprises 13 residues. In DNA form, the CDR3 reads TGTGCCAGCAGTGGACTGGGGGGGGAGACCCAGTACTTC. Amino acid sequence: CASSGLGGETQYF.